This T cell receptor (beta chain) derives from a study of CD8 T cells in ankylosing spondylitis. Study results and limitations: Some of the motif variants had earlier been found in reactive arthritis patients' fluid and blood.

The CDR3 has 15 amino acids. From germline, CDR1 is SGDLS and CDR2 YYNGEE. V lost 2 bases and J lost 5; bases outside the gene matches: 8. This clonotype was detected a few times. Its antigen is not known. A quantitative 5'-RACE method, one with molecular barcodes, was used to make TCR beta libraries. TCRdb re-called the 5' RACE reads through MiXCR, storing one row per CDR3 protein. This sample has approximately 7,300 distinct CDR3 sequences, with around 8.2% found just once. The sample was blood, either unsorted or a sorted T cell fraction (not recorded which). This receptor was identified in a male donor with ankylosing spondylitis or in good health (not recorded which). The V gene is TRBV9, the J gene TRBJ2-5; 8 nucleotides match TRBD2. As DNA, the CDR3 is TGTGCCAGCAGCGTTGGCGGGGGGTTCACGGAGACCCAGTACTTC. This gives the protein CASSVGGGFTETQYF.